These 18 T cell receptor beta chains originate from one sample sequenced in a study of cytomegalovirus exposure and HLA in healthy donors. PCR used 60 Vbeta primers and 13 Jbeta primers. Clones were sequenced by immunoSEQ multiplex PCR, and TCRdb holds only the in-frame ones, with some missing. The sample has 150,000 to 200,000 clones, more than 75% seen once. Sequenced input: PBMCs. These receptors all stem from a woman aged 25 to 45 in good health and CMV-seropositive.

The chain couples TRBV7-2 to TRBJ1-5; tentative D call: TRBD1 (5 bases). CDR3 length: 15 residues. Germline assignment: CDR1 SGHTA and CDR2 FQGNSA. V shed 2 bases and J shed 2 bases, with 10 bases lying between them. The CDR3 DNA reads as TGTGCCAGCAGCTTAAGTGGGGGGGGCAATCAGCCCCAGCATTTT. Residues: CASSLSGGGNQPQHF.

The rearrangement joins TRBV7-9 to TRBJ2-2; a possible D gene is TRBD1 (6 bases). Trimming shortened V by 4 bases and J by 5 bases, and 17 bases separated the two germline ends. Looked up from germline, CDR1 is SEHNR and CDR2 is FQNEAQ (reference sequence). The CDR3 is made up of 16 amino acids. In DNA, the CDR3 is TGTGCCAGCAGCTGGCCACCGGGACAATCGACCGGGGAGCTGTTTTTT. Encoded protein: CASSWPPGQSTGELFF.

The chain has TRBV18 and TRBJ2-1, with 7 bases aligning to TRBD1. Trimming at V came to 3 bases and at J to 3 bases, leaving 8 bases not matched to a gene. This CDR3 has 16 amino acids. Germline V gene data show CDR1 as KGHSH and CDR2 as LQKENI. CDR3 nucleotides: TGTGCCAGCTCACCTGTTGGAGGACAGGTCTACAATGAGCAGTTCTTC. It translates to CASSPVGGQVYNEQFF.

This clone appeared once. The gene calls are TRBV9 and TRBJ1-1; D uncertain. V was trimmed by 4 bases and J by 0 bases, leaving 10 bases between them. The germline V gene has CDR1 SGDLS and CDR2 YYNGEE. This CDR3 is built from 14 residues. The DNA of the CDR3 is TGTGCCAGCAGCCCCCAGGATATGAACACTGAAGCTTTCTTT. This gives the protein CASSPQDMNTEAFF.

The chain joins TRBV28 to TRBJ1-5, with a weak D call TRBD1 (5 bases). The CDR3 spans 18 residues. V lost 3 bases and J lost 6, with 24 bases in between. CDR1 and CDR2 from the germline V gene are MDHEN and SYDVKM. DNA for the CDR3: TGTGCCAGCAGTTTGGGGGTTCTGGGGGGGGGAAGGAGTCAGCCCCAGCATTTT. Translated, it gives CASSLGVLGGGRSQPQHF.

The chain couples TRBV19 to TRBJ1-2; D perhaps matches TRBD1 (6 bases). The germline V gene has CDR1 LNHDA and CDR2 SQIVND (reference sequence). Deletions cut 8 bases from V and 5 bases from J, with 18 bases between. The CDR3 is made up of 14 amino acids. The CDR3 loop reads CASQRVRQDYGYTF. DNA of the CDR3: TGTGCCAGTCAAAGGGTTCGACAGGATTATGGCTACACCTTC.

The rearrangement uses TRBV10-3 and TRBJ2-2, with 8 bases that match TRBD2. The CDR3 totals 16 residues. With 2 bases clipped from V and 5 bases from J, the junction kept 7 bases outside the gene matches. Germline assignment: CDR1 ENHRY and CDR2 SYGVKD. The CDR3 coding sequence is TGTGCCATCAGTGAGCCGGGACTAGGGGGAACCGGGGAGCTGTTTTTT. This codes for CAISEPGLGGTGELFF.

The chain joins TRBV19 to TRBJ1-4, with D possibly matching TRBD1 (6 bases). CDR3 length: 15 amino acids. Germline CDR1 is LNHDA and CDR2 is SQIVND (reference sequence). The V end was cut by 5 bases, the J end by 5 bases, with 15 bases between. CDR3 nucleotides: TGTGCCAGTAGTCCGCGACAGGTGGAGAATGAAAAACTGTTTTTT. Amino acids: CASSPRQVENEKLFF.

The V gene is TRBV11-2, the J gene TRBJ2-1; the D gene is possibly TRBD2 (5 bases). Germline V gives CDR1 SGHAT, CDR2 FQNNGV. V lost 0 bases, J lost 8 bases, and 11 bases lay in between. This CDR3 region has 14 residues. The DNA for the CDR3 is TGTGCCAGCAGCTTAGACAGACCCGGGGATGAGCAGTTCTTC. Amino acids: CASSLDRPGDEQFF. The whole variable domain, remainder taken from reference TRBV11-2 and TRBJ2-1, is EAGVAQSPRYKIIEKRQSVAFWCNPISGHATLYWYQQILGQGPKLLIQFQNNGVVDDSQLPKDRFSAERLKGVDSTLKIQPAKLEDSAVYLCASSLDRPGDEQFFGPGTRLTVL.

This clone was seen only once. Other DNA sequences in this sample translate to the same CDR3. This chain uses TRBV28 with TRBJ2-1, with 8 positions matching TRBD1. The trim removed 6 bases at V and 9 bases at J, leaving 19 bases unmatched. The CDR3 extends over 17 amino acids. From germline, CDR1 is MDHEN and CDR2 SYDVKM. CDR3 in amino acids: CASSYESGTGGNIEQFF. DNA of the CDR3: TGTGCCAGCAGCTATGAATCCGGGACAGGCGGAAATATTGAGCAGTTCTTC.

This clone was picked up one time. The chain couples TRBV10-3 to TRBJ2-2; 11 bases line up with TRBD1. V dropped 4 bases and J dropped 1; count of bases not matched to a gene: 8. The CDR3 consists of 18 residues. CDR1 is ENHRY and CDR2 is SYGVKD in the germline V gene. CDR3 DNA: TGTGCCATCAGTGTAACAGGGACAGGGGGTTTGAACACCGGGGAGCTGTTTTTT. It yields the protein CAISVTGTGGLNTGELFF.

Remarks on this clone: At one end, the junction sequence differs from germline, possibly due to a read error. CDR3 nucleotide sequence: TGTGCCAGCAGCCGTACAGGGTACCAAGGGACCCAGTACTTC. This encodes CASSRTGYQGTQYF. The genes are TRBV11-3 and TRBJ2-5; tentative D call: TRBD1 (6 bases). The CDR3 totals 14 residues. Looked up from germline, CDR1 is SGHNT and CDR2 is YENEEA.

J is TRBJ2-7 and V is TRBV6-1; TRBD1 matches 7 bases. CDR1 is MNHNS, CDR2 SASEGT, per germline. The trim removed 3 bases at V and 6 bases at J, leaving 5 bases unmatched. The CDR3 is 13 residues long. The CDR3 DNA reads as TGTGCCAGCAGTGAGGGACAGTCTTCCGAGCAGTACTTC. Its protein product is CASSEGQSSEQYF.

This clone came up a few times. This chain connects TRBV19 to TRBJ1-3; possible D gene TRBD1, 5 bases. The germline V gene encodes CDR1 LNHDA and CDR2 SQIVND (reference sequence). The CDR3 length is 15 residues. V lost 6 bases to trimming and J lost 0 bases, with 12 bases between them. The CDR3 nucleotides read TGTGCCAGTAGGCAGACAGCTGACTCTGGAAACACCATATATTTT. Translated: CASRQTADSGNTIYF.

The chain joins TRBV9 to TRBJ2-3; no reliable D call. Germline-derived CDR1 and CDR2 are SGDLS and YYNGEE. The CDR3 extends over 14 amino acids. V was cut by 4 bases and J by 1 base, with 10 bases left in between. CDR3 DNA sequence: TGTGCCAGCAGCCTTAACCAGGGCACAGATACGCAGTATTTT. Translation gives CASSLNQGTDTQYF.

This clone was counted once. This rearrangement joins TRBV10-3 to TRBJ1-1, with a weak D call TRBD1 (6 bases). The V end lost 10 bases, the J end lost 3 bases, and 27 bases lay between the germline ends. This CDR3 has 17 residues. Germline values: CDR1 ENHRY, CDR2 SYGVKD. CDR3 nucleotides: TGTGCCACACAGTTCAGGGGTGGTCAGTTCGTGGACACTGAAGCTTTCTTT. It codes for CATQFRGGQFVDTEAFF.

This rearrangement joins TRBV27 to TRBJ1-1, with TRBD1 as a possible D gene (5 bases). V lost 3 bases and J lost 0, with 5 bases in between. The V gene's germline CDR1 is MNHEY and CDR2 SMNVEV (reference sequence). CDR3 length: 13 residues. The CDR3 loop reads CASSLTVNTEAFF. The CDR3 nucleotides are TGTGCCAGCAGTTTGACAGTGAACACTGAAGCTTTCTTT.

The chain has TRBV18 and TRBJ1-1; 10 nucleotides match TRBD1. V trimming: 3 bases; J trimming: 5 bases; junction bases outside the gene matches: 6. Germline-derived CDR1 and CDR2 are KGHSH and LQKENI. CDR3 length equals 15 residues. CDR3 amino acids: CASSPRTGGETEAFF. The CDR3 DNA is TGTGCCAGCTCACCCCGGACAGGGGGAGAGACTGAAGCTTTCTTT.